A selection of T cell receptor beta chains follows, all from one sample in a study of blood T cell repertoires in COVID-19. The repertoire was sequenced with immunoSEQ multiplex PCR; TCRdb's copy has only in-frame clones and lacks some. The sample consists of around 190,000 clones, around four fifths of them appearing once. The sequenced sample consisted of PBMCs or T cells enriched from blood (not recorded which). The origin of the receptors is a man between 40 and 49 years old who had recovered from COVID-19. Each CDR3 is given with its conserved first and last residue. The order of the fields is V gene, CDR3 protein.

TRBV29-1,CSVEVGLLNEQFF
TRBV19,CASKIPQGRNTEAFF
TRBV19,CASSAQGAHEQFF
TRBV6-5,CASSYGQGKNTEAFF
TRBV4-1,CASSLQRQGAGGYTF
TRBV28,CASSLRQLLNTEAFF
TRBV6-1,CASSEKGVTVYGYTF
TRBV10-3,CAISESTGVAGELFF
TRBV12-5,CASGPTSTDTQYF
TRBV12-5,CASGSPGQPYGYTF
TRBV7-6,CASRGEDTQYF
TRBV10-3,CATQSSSGGYSTDTQYF
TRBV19,CASRGGNSYEQYF
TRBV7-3,CASSLRGNLPLNEQFF
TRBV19,CASTNHEGYGYTF
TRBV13,CASSFRGAGEKLFF
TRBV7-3,CASSLLAEQETQYF
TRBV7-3,CASRTNRVGGELFF
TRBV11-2,CASSSRTGADEQYF
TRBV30,CAWRVNRNTEAFF